This TCR beta chain was sequenced during a study of CD4 T cells in relation to SARS-CoV-2 and coronaviruses. Before the COVID-19 pandemic, during about 2011-2019, CD4+ T cells were taken from unexposed donors. Data came from immunoSEQ multiplex PCR; TCRdb stores just in-frame clones and leaves some out. Of 65,000 or so clones in the sample, 87% were seen once. The V gene lost 4 bases and the J gene lost 5 bases, with 11 bases spanning the gap. The CDR3 contains 14 residues. The germline CDR1 and CDR2 sequences are SGHAT and FQNNGV. V usage is TRBV11-2 and J usage is TRBJ2-2, with D possibly TRBD1 on 6 matching bases. Sequencing input: memory CD4+ T cells from PBMCs. This TCR derives from a human donor in good health. The CDR3 spells CASSSLRGTGELFF. In DNA form, the CDR3 reads TGTGCCAGCAGCTCCCTCAGGGGAACCGGGGAGCTGTTTTTT.